These 8 T cell receptor beta chains originate from one sample sequenced in a study of blood T cell repertoires in COVID-19. Clones were read by immunoSEQ multiplex PCR, and TCRdb kept only the in-frame ones, dropping some. The sample records about 210,000 clones, about 90% being singletons. Sequenced sample: peripheral blood. These receptors were collected from a man aged 25 to 40 with acute or convalescent COVID-19.

The rearrangement uses TRBV25-1 and TRBJ2-7; D remains ambiguous. V was pared by 9 bases and J by 2 bases, with 14 bases between. The CDR3 runs to 13 residues. CDR1 is MGHDK, CDR2 SYGVNS, per germline. In nucleotides, the CDR3 is TGTGCCAGTAGTTTCGCGGCAACCTACGAGCAGTACTTC. Encoded protein: CASSFAATYEQYF.

For the CDR3, the DNA is TGTGCCAGCAGTGACGCCCCCGGGGGACAGGATAATGAAAAACTGTTTTTT. This sequence encodes CASSDAPGGQDNEKLFF. The gene calls are TRBV6-1 and TRBJ1-4; 8 nucleotides line up with TRBD1. The germline V gene has CDR1 MNHNS and CDR2 SASEGT. This CDR3 has 17 amino acids. J gave up 4 bases and V 3 bases, and 10 bases lay outside the gene matches.

The chain links TRBV7-9 to TRBJ1-1, with D tentatively TRBD1 (5 bases). Germline CDR1 is SEHNR and CDR2 is FQNEAQ (reference sequence). The CDR3 covers 13 residues. Trimming stripped 4 bases from V and 6 bases from J, with 12 bases between. CDR3 sequence (DNA): TGTGCCAGCAGCTGGATGGGCAGGGCTGAAGCTTTCTTT. Its translation is CASSWMGRAEAFF.

The chain carries TRBV2 and TRBJ2-5; 9 nucleotides match TRBD2. Germline assignment: CDR1 SNHLY and CDR2 FYNNEI. This CDR3 region has 13 residues. The trim removed 6 bases at V and 5 bases at J, leaving 4 bases unmatched. Here the CDR3 DNA reads TGTGCCAGCAGCGCTAGCGGGGCGGAGACCCAGTACTTC. Its translation: CASSASGAETQYF.

This rearrangement joins TRBV10-3 to TRBJ1-3; 8 bases agree with TRBD1. The J segment lost 5 bases and the V segment lost 4 bases, leaving 7 bases of the junction unmatched. The CDR3 is 15 residues long. Germline V gene sequence: CDR1 ENHRY, CDR2 SYGVKD. In nucleotides, the CDR3 is TGTGCCATCAGTGTTTGGGACAGGAAAAGAAACACCATATATTTT. Protein: CAISVWDRKRNTIYF.

This chain links TRBV18 with TRBJ1-1, with a weak D call TRBD1 (5 bases). V lost 2 bases, J lost 5 bases, and 21 bases lay in between. Germline V gene data show CDR1 as KGHSH and CDR2 as LQKENI. The CDR3 consists of 17 residues. CDR3 residues: CASSPGTGSQGVTEAFF. In nucleotides, the CDR3 is TGTGCCAGCTCACCAGGGACTGGCTCCCAGGGAGTAACTGAAGCTTTCTTT. Full variable domain (remainder filled in from reference TRBV18 and TRBJ1-1): NAGVMQNPRHLVRRRGQEARLRCSPMKGHSHVYWYRQLPEEGLKFMVYLQKENIIDESGMPKERFSAEFPKEGPSILRIQQVVRGDSAAYFCASSPGTGSQGVTEAFFGQGTRLTVV.

Here the CDR3 reads CASSFSGRGHEQYF. The CDR3, as DNA: TGTGCCAGCAGTTTCAGCGGGAGAGGCCACGAGCAGTACTTC. The chain recombines TRBV6-5 with TRBJ2-7; 8 nucleotides match TRBD2. The V and J ends lost 4 bases and 5 bases, in that order; junction bases with no gene match: 7. Germline V CDR1 and CDR2: MNHEY, SVGAGI. CDR3 length equals 14 residues.

The chain has TRBV3-1 (or the pseudogene TRBV3-2) and TRBJ2-7; the match to TRBD1 covers 7 bases. Trimming cost V 0 bases and J 6 bases; bases outside gene matches: 11. The CDR3 loop spans 16 amino acids. Germline V gene sequence: CDR1 LGHDT, CDR2 YNNKEL (reference sequence). The CDR3 coding sequence is TGTGCCAGCAGCCAAGAGACGGTTAGACAGGGTGGCGAGCAGTACTTC. Its protein product is CASSQETVRQGGEQYF.